This T cell receptor beta chain was recovered during a study of control samples from healthy donors and cancer patients. Trimming left V 2 bases short and J 2 bases short, with 22 bases between. Germline V lookup: CDR1 SGHTS, CDR2 YDEGEE. The CDR3 sequence is 19 residues long. The protocol was immunoSEQ multiplex PCR, while the TCRdb copy is restricted to in-frame clones and leaves out a portion. The sample yields about 140,000 clones, around nine tenths seen once. The sequence came from a man aged 25 to 45 in good health. The sequencing sample was made of blood. The J gene is TRBJ2-2, the V gene TRBV5-8; D may match TRBD1 or TRBD2 (5 bases each). This CDR3 is CASSFKGWGRGRNTGELFF. CDR3 sequence (DNA): TGTGCCAGCAGCTTTAAGGGGTGGGGGAGAGGACGAAACACCGGGGAGCTGTTTTTT.